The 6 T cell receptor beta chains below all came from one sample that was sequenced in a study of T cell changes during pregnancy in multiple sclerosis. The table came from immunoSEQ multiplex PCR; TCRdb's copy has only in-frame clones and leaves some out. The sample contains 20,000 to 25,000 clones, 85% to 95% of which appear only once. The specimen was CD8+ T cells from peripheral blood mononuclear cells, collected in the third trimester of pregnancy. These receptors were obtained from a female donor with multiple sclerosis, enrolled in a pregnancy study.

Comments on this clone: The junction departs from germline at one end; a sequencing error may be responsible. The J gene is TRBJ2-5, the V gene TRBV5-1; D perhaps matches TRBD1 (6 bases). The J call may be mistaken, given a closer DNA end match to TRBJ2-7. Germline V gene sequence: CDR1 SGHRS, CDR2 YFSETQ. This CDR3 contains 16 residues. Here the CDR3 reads CAGSLPTGDSWDEQYF. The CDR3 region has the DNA TGCGCCGGCAGCTTACCGACAGGTGACTCATGGGACGAGCAGTACTTC.

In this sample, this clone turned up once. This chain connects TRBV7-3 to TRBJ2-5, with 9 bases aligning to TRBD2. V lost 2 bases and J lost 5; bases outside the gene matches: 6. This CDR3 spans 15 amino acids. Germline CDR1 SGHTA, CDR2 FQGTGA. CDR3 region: CASSLGAAGGETQYF. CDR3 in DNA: TGTGCCAGCAGCTTAGGAGCGGCGGGAGGGGAGACCCAGTACTTC.

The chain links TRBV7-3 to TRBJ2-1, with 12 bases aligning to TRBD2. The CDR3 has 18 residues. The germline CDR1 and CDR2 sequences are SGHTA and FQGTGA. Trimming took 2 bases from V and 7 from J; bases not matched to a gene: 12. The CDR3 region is CASSLGSFGLAGWNEQFF. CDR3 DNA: TGTGCCAGCAGCTTAGGAAGCTTCGGACTAGCGGGATGGAATGAGCAGTTCTTC. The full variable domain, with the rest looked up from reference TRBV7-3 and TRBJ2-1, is GAGVSQTPSNKVTEKGKYVELRCDPISGHTALYWYRQSLGQGPEFLIYFQGTGAADDSGLPNDRFFAVRPEGSVSTLKIQRTERGDSAVYLCASSLGSFGLAGWNEQFFGPGTRLTVL.

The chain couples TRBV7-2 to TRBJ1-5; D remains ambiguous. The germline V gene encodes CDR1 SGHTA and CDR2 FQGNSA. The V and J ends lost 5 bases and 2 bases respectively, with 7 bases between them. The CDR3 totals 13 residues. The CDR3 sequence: CASSPSGNQPQHF. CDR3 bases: TGTGCCAGCAGCCCCTCGGGCAATCAGCCCCAGCATTTT.

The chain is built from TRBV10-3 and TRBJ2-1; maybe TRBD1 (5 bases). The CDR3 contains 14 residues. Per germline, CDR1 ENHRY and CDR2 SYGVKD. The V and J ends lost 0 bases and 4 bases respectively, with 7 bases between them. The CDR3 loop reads CAISESDSYNEQFF. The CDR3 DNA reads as TGTGCCATCAGTGAGTCTGACAGTTACAATGAGCAGTTCTTC.

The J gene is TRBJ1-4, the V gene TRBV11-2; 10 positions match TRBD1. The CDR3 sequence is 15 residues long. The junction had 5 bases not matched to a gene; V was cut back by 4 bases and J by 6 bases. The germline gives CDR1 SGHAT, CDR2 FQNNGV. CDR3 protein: CASSYGQGGYEKLFF. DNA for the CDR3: TGTGCCAGCAGCTACGGACAGGGGGGGTATGAAAAACTGTTTTTT.